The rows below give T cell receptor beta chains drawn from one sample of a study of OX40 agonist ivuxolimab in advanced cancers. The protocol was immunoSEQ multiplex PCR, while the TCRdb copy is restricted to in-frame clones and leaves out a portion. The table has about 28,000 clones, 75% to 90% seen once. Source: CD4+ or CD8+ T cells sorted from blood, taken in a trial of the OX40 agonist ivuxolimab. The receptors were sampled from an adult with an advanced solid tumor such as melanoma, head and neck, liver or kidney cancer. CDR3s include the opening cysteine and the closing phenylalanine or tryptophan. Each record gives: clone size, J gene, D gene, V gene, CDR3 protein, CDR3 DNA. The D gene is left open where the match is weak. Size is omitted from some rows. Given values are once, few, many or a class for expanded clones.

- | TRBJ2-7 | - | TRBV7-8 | CASSLAHYEQYF | TGTGCCAGCAGCTTAGCGCACTACGAGCAGTACTTC
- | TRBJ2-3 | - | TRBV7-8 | CASSPGQKGTDTQYF | TGTGCCAGCAGCCCGGGACAAAAGGGTACAGATACGCAGTATTTT
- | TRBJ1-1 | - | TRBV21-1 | CASSKEAKSNTEAFF | TGTGCCAGCAGCAAAGAGGCGAAATCAAACACTGAAGCTTTCTTT
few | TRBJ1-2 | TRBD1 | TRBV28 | CASSTDRGNYGYTF | TGTGCCAGCAGTACGGACAGGGGGAACTATGGCTACACCTTC
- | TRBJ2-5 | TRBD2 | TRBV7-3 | CASSPGLAGDGGTQYF | TGTGCCAGCAGCCCGGGACTAGCGGGAGATGGTGGGACCCAGTACTTC
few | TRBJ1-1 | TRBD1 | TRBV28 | CASSWDRPYTEAFF | TGTGCCAGCAGTTGGGACAGGCCGTACACTGAAGCTTTCTTT
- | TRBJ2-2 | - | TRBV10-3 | CAIKGDGELFF | TGTGCCATCAAAGGGGACGGGGAGCTGTTTTTT
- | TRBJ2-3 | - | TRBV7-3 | CASSLGGSSTGTQYF | TGTGCCAGCAGCTTAGGCGGGTCTAGCACAGGTACGCAGTATTTT
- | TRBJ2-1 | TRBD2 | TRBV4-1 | CASSQGFGTSDEQFF | TGCGCCAGCAGCCAGGGTTTTGGGACTAGCGATGAGCAGTTCTTC
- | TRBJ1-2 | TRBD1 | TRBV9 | CASSIGTGSSSGTNYGYTF | TGTGCCAGCAGCATAGGGACAGGGTCATCTTCGGGAACCAACTATGGCTACACCTTC
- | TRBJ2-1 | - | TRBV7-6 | CASSLRYLGNEQFF | TGTGCCAGCAGCTTAAGGTACCTGGGCAATGAGCAGTTCTTC
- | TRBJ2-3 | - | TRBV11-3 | CASSPNRDTDTQYF | TGTGCCAGCAGCCCTAACAGGGACACAGATACGCAGTATTTT
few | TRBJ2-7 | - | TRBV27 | CASSPSSYEQYF | TGTGCCAGCAGTCCGAGCTCCTACGAGCAGTACTTC
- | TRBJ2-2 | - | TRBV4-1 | CASSQGQNTGELFF | TGCGCCAGCAGCCAAGGCCAGAACACCGGGGAGCTGTTTTTT
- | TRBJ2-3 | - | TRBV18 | CASSPGTAWPDTQYF | TGTGCCAGCTCACCTGGAACAGCCTGGCCAGATACGCAGTATTTT
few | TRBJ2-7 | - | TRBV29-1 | CSVEMGRGYEQYF | TGCAGCGTTGAAATGGGAAGGGGCTACGAGCAGTACTTC
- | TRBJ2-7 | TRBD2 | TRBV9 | CASSAGGDGSYEQYF | TGTGCCAGCAGCGCGGGGGGGGACGGGTCCTACGAGCAGTACTTC
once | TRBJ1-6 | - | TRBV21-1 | CASSKKDSNSPLHF | TGTGCCAGCAGCAAAAAAGACAGTAATTCACCCCTCCACTTT
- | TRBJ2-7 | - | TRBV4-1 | CASSPGTIDEQYF | TGCGCCAGCAGCCCCGGGACCATCGACGAGCAGTACTTC
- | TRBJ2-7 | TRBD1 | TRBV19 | CASSIADRGPSYEQYF | TGTGCCAGTAGTATCGCGGACAGGGGGCCTTCCTACGAGCAGTACTTC
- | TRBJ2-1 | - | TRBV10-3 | CAISESEDYNEQFF | TGTGCCATCAGTGAGTCAGAAGACTACAATGAGCAGTTCTTC
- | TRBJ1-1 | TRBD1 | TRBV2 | CASQGATEAFF | TGTGCCAGCCAGGGGGCAACTGAAGCTTTCTTT
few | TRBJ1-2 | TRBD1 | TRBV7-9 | CASSLGTGGNYGYTF | TGTGCCAGCAGCTTAGGGACAGGGGGTAACTATGGCTACACCTTC
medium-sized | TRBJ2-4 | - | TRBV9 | CASSVAYRGDIQYF | TGTGCCAGCAGCGTAGCGTACAGAGGGGACATTCAGTACTTC
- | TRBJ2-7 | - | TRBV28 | CASSHGVTGGLYEQYF | TGTGCCAGCAGCCATGGTGTTACGGGCGGACTCTACGAGCAGTACTTC
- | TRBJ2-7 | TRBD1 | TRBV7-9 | CASSFRGQGRSYEQYF | TGTGCCAGCAGCTTTAGAGGACAGGGGCGTTCCTACGAGCAGTACTTC
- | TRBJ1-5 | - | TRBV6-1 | CASRREWNQPQHF | TGTGCCAGCAGAAGGGAATGGAATCAGCCCCAGCATTTT
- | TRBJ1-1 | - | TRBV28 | CASSLALWGNTEAFF | TGTGCCAGCAGTTTAGCTTTATGGGGAAACACTGAAGCTTTCTTT